This T cell receptor beta chain was found in a study of persistence of HIV-infected CD4 T cells. Across the whole study: Isolated cells were CMV- and HIV-1 Gag-responding CD4+ T cells. Up to roughly 180 mL blood was drawn at multiple time points; a couple of donors had single-time leukapheresis.

The immunoSEQ assay was version 4, run in survey mode. Genomic DNA was diluted to around 10 ng/uL, up to 1 ug per sample. Only in-frame clones appear in the TCRdb table, and some are missing; sequencing was by immunoSEQ multiplex PCR. The sample includes approximately 26,000 clones, roughly three quarters of them seen just once. Cells were stimulated with CMV-infected fibroblast lysates at approximately 10 ug/mL. Sorted nonresponding memory CD4+ T cells were CD40L-negative, CD69-negative, CD45RO-high. Suppressive ART was started during chronic HIV-1 infection in these adults. The length of the CDR3 is 15 residues. The V gene's germline CDR1 is MDHEN and CDR2 SYDVKM. V shed 3 bases and J 5 bases; nucleotides not matched to a gene: 5. On this clone itself: Its antigen is currently unknown.

Sample: CD4+ T cells sorted from PBMCs after approximately 20-hour stimulation, taken from a patient who received antiretroviral therapy. This chain joins TRBV28 and TRBJ2-2; 8 nucleotides match TRBD1. This clonotype was sampled from an adult woman with HIV who was CMV-seropositive. The DNA for the CDR3 is TGTGCCAGCAGTTTCCGGACAGGGTCGACCGGGGAGCTGTTTTTT. This encodes CASSFRTGSTGELFF.